This T cell receptor beta chain stems from a study of blood T cell repertoires in COVID-19. Overall study context: Samples of COVID-19 (acute and convalescent) were obtained from the United States, Italy and Spain. PBMCs, B-cell-depleted T cells, or T cells were the source of the cDNA or gDNA that made up the material.

This table comes from immunoSEQ multiplex PCR, and its TCRdb copy is limited to in-frame clones, with some not included. Seen here are 230,000 or so clones, roughly 88% observed once, and the top ten hold roughly 15%. Germline CDR1 MNHEY, CDR2 SVGAGI. V lost 11 bases, J lost 6 bases, and 14 bases lay in between. This CDR3 is 11 amino acids long. Participants had their cohort set by participant-reported clinical history. The source of this sequence is a woman aged 45-60 years with acute COVID-19. The chain joins TRBV6-5 to TRBJ2-7; tentative D call: TRBD2 (6 bases). Sequencing used PBMCs or T cells enriched from blood (not recorded which). CDR3 nucleotides: TGTGCCTCATCAGGAGGGCCCGAGCAGTACTTC. Translation: CASSGGPEQYF.